What follows is one T cell receptor beta chain and its context. Its antigen is undetermined. This entry comes from a study of long-term antiretroviral therapy in people with HIV. Without exception, participants with HIV were treated in the United States. Germline V lookup: CDR1 LGHNA, CDR2 YNFKEQ. This CDR3 is 17 amino acids long. V was clipped by 0 bases and J by 5 bases; unmatched bases: 7. Study-level findings and limits: HIV repertoires showed narrower CDR3 length ranges than controls. Someone took the blood between about 2003 and 2017, maybe while older ART regimens were in use.

Run at survey level, the immunoSEQ assay was version v3.0. Repertoires were generated with immunoSEQ multiplex PCR, while TCRdb's copy carries only in-frame clones and drops some. Of about 22,000 clones in the sample, roughly 85% were seen once. The rearrangement links TRBV4-2 to TRBJ2-5, with 12 positions matching TRBD2. Material: unsorted PBMCs, obtained 4.1 years after starting antiretroviral therapy. This sequence was found in a woman aged 40 to 49 with HIV. This chain's CDR3 is CASSQDSSGGAGETQYF. The DNA for the CDR3 is TGTGCCAGCAGCCAAGACTCTAGCGGGGGGGCCGGGGAGACCCAGTACTTC.